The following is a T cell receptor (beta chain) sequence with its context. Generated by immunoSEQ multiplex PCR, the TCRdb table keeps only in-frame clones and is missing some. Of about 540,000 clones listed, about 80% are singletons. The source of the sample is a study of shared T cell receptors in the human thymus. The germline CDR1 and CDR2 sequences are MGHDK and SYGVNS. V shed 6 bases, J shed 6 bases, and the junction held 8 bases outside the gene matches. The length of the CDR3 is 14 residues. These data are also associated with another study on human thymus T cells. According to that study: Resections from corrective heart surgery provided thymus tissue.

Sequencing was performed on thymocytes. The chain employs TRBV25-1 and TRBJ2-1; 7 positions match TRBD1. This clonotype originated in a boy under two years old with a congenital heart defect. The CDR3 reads CASRPGQPPNEQFF. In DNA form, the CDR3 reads TGTGCCAGCAGACCGGGACAGCCTCCCAATGAGCAGTTCTTC.